This TCR beta chain stems from a study of vaccination effects on CD4 cells after COVID-19. Antigen-specific CD4+ T cell clonotypes were called by their expansion after viral peptide-pool culture in ViraFEST. Researchers isolated CD4+ T cells once around 11 days of culture had elapsed. They grew roughly 2 million PBMC in each well, adding 8.5 to 10 IU/ml IL-2 and around 10 ug/ml peptides. IL-2 medium took the place of half the medium on both days 3 and 7. Study-level findings and limits: Few convalescent patients, and no early post-infection timepoints, were available to the study.

J gave up 2 bases and V 3 bases, and 6 bases lay outside the gene matches. Germline CDR1 SGHTA, CDR2 FQGTGA. This CDR3 has 15 amino acids. In the case of this clone: The antigen is undetermined.

Using immunoSEQ multiplex PCR, the repertoire was profiled, and TCRdb retains in-frame clones only, with some absent. There are 60,000 to 70,000 clones in the sample; 75% to 85% occur only once, and about 2.4% lies in the top ten. Sample: CD4+ T cells from PBMCs cultured with HCoV-229E spike peptides, taken before COVID-19 vaccination. The TCR comes from a human donor who received a COVID-19 vaccine. J is TRBJ2-5 and V is TRBV7-3; the match to TRBD1 covers 7 bases. The CDR3 DNA follows: TGTGCCAGCAGCTTCCAGGGACAGTCTCAAGAGACCCAGTACTTC. It translates to CASSFQGQSQETQYF. Using reference TRBV7-3 and TRBJ2-5 for the parts outside the CDR3, the full variable domain is GAGVSQTPSNKVTEKGKYVELRCDPISGHTALYWYRQSLGQGPEFLIYFQGTGAADDSGLPNDRFFAVRPEGSVSTLKIQRTERGDSAVYLCASSFQGQSQETQYFGPGTRLLVL.